The next 5 T cell receptor beta chains were all read from a single sample in a study of identical twins. A single record per CDR3 protein comes from TCRdb applying MiXCR to the 5' RACE reads. The sample holds under 800,000 distinct CDR3 sequences; around 21% are singletons and the top ten take 4% to 5.5%. This sample also belongs to another study, concerning T cells expressing NK-cell markers.

The specimen was PBMCs. These receptors were obtained from a woman aged 18-35 years in good health.

There are a few counts of this clonotype. This rearrangement joins TRBV6-1 to TRBJ2-7, with D maybe TRBD1 (6 bases). The CDR3 is 14 amino acids. Germline-derived CDR1 and CDR2 are MNHNS and SASEGT. Trimming stripped 8 bases from V and 2 bases from J, with 16 bases between. The CDR3 is CASESTGSTYEQYF. CDR3 sequence (DNA): TGTGCCAGCGAATCGACAGGATCGACCTACGAGCAGTACTTC.

This clonotype occurred many times. The rearrangement uses TRBV20-1 and TRBJ1-4; no clear D gene. V was shortened by 1 base and J by 3 bases, with 9 bases between the two germline ends. The CDR3 loop spans 14 amino acids. Germline CDR1 is DFQATT and CDR2 is SNEGSKA (reference sequence). The CDR3 DNA sequence: TGCAGTGCTAGAGGAATAGGGCCTAATGAAAAACTGTTTTTT. This gives the protein CSARGIGPNEKLFF.

This clonotype showed up many times. The chain recombines TRBV9 with TRBJ1-1; D is undetermined. The CDR3 consists of 14 residues. Trimming left V 4 bases short and J 5 bases short, with 15 bases between. From germline, CDR1 is SGDLS and CDR2 YYNGEE. CDR3 in amino acids: CASSLPLGDTEAFF. The CDR3 DNA reads TGTGCCAGCAGCCTCCCGCTTGGGGATACTGAAGCTTTCTTT.

V gene TRBV20-1 combines with J gene TRBJ2-5, with TRBD1 as a possible D gene (6 bases). Trimming pared 5 bases from V and 4 bases from J, leaving 20 bases between. Germline V CDR1 and CDR2: DFQATT, SNEGSKA (reference sequence). The CDR3 extends over 15 amino acids. The CDR3 DNA is TGCAGTGCTTGTCCGGGACAAGGTGACGGAGAGACCCAGTACTTC. It yields the protein CSACPGQGDGETQYF.

The genes are TRBV27 and TRBJ1-2; D gene ambiguous. Between the trimmed V and J ends, which lost 3 bases and 4 bases, there was a span of 6 bases. The CDR3 spans 12 residues. Germline-derived CDR1 and CDR2 are MNHEY and SMNVEV (reference sequence). The CDR3 loop is CASSFNGYGYTF. In DNA, the CDR3 is TGTGCCAGCAGTTTTAACGGCTATGGCTACACCTTC.